The T cell receptor (beta chain) under discussion was sequenced for a study of OX40 agonist ivuxolimab in advanced cancers. Whole-study context: Dosing consisted of intravenous ivuxolimab at 0.01 to 10 mg/kg every 2 weeks. A diagnosis of hepatocellular carcinoma, melanoma, renal cell or head and neck cancer was present in dose-escalation patients. Whole-study results and caveats: Partly responding patients at 0.1-3.0 mg/kg showed some of the smallest clonal expansion.

This clone was observed a handful of times. What it recognizes is unknown. TCRdb's copy holds only in-frame clones and misses some; the assay was immunoSEQ multiplex PCR. This repertoire shows about 95,000 clones, 91% found once; its top ten account for 2% to 3%. The TCR was taken from an adult with an advanced solid tumor such as melanoma, head and neck, liver or kidney cancer. The sequencing here drew on CD4+ or CD8+ T cells sorted from blood, taken in a trial of the OX40 agonist ivuxolimab.

The CDR3 DNA reads TGCGCCAGCAGCTCAACAGGGGGCGGAGAGCAGTACTTC. It codes for CASSSTGGGEQYF. The gene calls are TRBV5-1 and TRBJ2-7; 9 nucleotides match TRBD1. The CDR3 is 13 residues long. CDR1 and CDR2 from the germline V gene are SGHRS and YFSETQ. Trimming took 3 bases from V and 7 from J; bases not matched to a gene: 5.